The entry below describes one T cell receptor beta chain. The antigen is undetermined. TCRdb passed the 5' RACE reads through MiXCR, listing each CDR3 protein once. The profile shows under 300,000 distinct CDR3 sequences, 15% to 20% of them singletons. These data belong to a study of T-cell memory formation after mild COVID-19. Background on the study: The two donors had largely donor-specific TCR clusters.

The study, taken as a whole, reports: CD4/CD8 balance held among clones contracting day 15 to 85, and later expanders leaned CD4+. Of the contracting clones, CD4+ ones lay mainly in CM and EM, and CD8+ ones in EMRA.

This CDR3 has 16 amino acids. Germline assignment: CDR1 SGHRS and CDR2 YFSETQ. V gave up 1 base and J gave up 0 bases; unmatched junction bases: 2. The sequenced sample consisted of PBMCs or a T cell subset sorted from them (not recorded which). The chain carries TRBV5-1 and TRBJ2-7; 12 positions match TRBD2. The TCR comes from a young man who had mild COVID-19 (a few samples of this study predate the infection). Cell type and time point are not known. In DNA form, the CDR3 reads TGCGCCAGCAGCTTGCCTAGCGGGGGGGTCTCCTACGAGCAGTACTTC. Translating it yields CASSLPSGGVSYEQYF.